Here is one T cell receptor beta chain with its context. The sample belongs to a study of shared T cell receptors in the human thymus. Germline V gene lookup returns CDR1 SEHNR and CDR2 FQNEAQ (reference sequence). The length of the CDR3 is 16 residues. V was clipped by 5 bases and J by 0 bases; unmatched bases: 9. The assay was immunoSEQ multiplex PCR, and TCRdb's table has in-frame clones only and misses some. The table records almost 550,000 clones, approximately 80% of them present only once. These records were also assigned to another study, of human thymus T cells. That report adds: Finnish infants who were healthy and having corrective surgery for congenital heart defects made up the donors. Corrective heart surgery yielded the resections from which the thymus tissue came. V and J genes seemed to be used with bias in thymic and blood repertoires. Thymic repertoires from unrelated individuals overlapped highly, related research reported.

The chain joins TRBV7-9 to TRBJ1-2, with 7 bases identical to TRBD1. The clonotype comes from a boy under two years old with a congenital heart defect. What was sequenced was thymocytes. For the CDR3, the DNA is TGTGCCAGCAGCAATATAGGGGGGACAGCTAACTATGGCTACACCTTC. Protein sequence: CASSNIGGTANYGYTF.